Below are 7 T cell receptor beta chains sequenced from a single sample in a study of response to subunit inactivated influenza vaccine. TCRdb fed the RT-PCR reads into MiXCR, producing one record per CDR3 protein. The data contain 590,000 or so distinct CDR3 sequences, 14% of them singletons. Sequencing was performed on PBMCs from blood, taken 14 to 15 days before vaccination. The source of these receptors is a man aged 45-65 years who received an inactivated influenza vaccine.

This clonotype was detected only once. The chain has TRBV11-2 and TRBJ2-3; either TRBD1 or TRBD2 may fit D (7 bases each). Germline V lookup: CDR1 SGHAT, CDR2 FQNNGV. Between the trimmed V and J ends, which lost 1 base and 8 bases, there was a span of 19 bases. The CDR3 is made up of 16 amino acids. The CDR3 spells CASSLGVGGGVLTQYF. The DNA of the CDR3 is TGTGCCAGCAGCTTAGGAGTGGGAGGGGGCGTTCTTACGCAGTATTTT.

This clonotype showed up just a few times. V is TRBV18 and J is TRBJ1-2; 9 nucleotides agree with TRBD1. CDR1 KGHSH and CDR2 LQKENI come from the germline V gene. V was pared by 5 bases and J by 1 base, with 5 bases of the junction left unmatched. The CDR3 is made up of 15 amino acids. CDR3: CASSSDRGINYGYTF. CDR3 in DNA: TGTGCCAGCTCATCGGACAGGGGCATTAACTATGGCTACACCTTC.

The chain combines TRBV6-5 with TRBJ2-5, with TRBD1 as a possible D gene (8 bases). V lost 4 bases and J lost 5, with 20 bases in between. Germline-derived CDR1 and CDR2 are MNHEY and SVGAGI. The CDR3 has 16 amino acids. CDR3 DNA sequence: TGTGCCAGCAGTTCCCCCTTGACAGGGGAGGGGGAGACCCAGTACTTC. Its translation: CASSSPLTGEGETQYF.

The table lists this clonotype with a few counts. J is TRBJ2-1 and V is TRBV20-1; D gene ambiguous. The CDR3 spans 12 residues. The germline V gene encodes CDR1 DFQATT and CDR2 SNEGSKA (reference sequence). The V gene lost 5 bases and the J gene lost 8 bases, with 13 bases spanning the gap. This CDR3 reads CSAPGGGDEQFF. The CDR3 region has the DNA TGCAGTGCTCCTGGCGGTGGGGATGAGCAGTTCTTC.

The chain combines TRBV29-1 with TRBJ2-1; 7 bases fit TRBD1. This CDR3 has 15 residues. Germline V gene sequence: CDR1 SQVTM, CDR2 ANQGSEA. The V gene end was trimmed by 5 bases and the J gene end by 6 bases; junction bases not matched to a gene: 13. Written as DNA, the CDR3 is TGCAGCGTTAATCCGACAGGGACGGCTGGCAATGAGCAGTTCTTC. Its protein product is CSVNPTGTAGNEQFF.

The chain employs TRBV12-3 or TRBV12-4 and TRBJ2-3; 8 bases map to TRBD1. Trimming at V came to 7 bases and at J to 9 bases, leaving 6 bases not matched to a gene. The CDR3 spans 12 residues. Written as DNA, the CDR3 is TGTGCCAGCAACCAGGGGGCAGGGACGCAGTATTTT. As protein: CASNQGAGTQYF.

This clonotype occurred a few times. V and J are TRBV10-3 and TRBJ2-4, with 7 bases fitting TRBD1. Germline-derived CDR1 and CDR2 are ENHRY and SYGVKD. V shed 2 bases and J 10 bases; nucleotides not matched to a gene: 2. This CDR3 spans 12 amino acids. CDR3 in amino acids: CAISEGTVIQYF. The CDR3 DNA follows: TGTGCCATCAGTGAGGGGACAGTTATTCAGTACTTC.